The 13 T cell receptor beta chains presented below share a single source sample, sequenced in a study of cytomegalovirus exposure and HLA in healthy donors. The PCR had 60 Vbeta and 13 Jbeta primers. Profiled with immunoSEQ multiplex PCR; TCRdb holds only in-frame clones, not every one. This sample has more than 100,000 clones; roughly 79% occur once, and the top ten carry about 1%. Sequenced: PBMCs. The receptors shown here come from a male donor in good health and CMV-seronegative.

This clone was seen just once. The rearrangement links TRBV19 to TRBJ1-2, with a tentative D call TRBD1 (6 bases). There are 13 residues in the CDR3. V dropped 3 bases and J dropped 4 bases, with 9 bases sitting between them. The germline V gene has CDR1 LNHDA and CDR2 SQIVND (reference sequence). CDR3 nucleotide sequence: TGTGCCAGTAGTATGCTAGGGGGCTATGGCTACACCTTC. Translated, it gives CASSMLGGYGYTF. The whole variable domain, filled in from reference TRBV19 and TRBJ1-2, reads DGGITQSPKYLFRKEGQNVTLSCEQNLNHDAMYWYRQDPGQGLRLIYYSQIVNDFQKGDIAEGYSVSREKKESFPLTVTSAQKNPTAFYLCASSMLGGYGYTFGSGTRLTVV.

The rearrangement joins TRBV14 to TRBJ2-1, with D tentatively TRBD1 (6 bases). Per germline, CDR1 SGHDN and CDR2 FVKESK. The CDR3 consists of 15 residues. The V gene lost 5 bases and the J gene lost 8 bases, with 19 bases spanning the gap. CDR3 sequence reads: CASSSLGAVGDEQFF. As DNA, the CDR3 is TGTGCCAGCAGCTCTTTGGGGGCAGTGGGCGATGAGCAGTTCTTC.

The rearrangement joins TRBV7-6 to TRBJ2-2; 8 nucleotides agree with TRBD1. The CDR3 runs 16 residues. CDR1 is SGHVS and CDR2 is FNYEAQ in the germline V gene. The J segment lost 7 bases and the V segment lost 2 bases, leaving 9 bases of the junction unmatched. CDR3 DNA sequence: TGTGCCAGCAGCTTATGGTCGCAGGGGGCTGTCGGGGAGCTGTTTTTT. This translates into CASSLWSQGAVGELFF.

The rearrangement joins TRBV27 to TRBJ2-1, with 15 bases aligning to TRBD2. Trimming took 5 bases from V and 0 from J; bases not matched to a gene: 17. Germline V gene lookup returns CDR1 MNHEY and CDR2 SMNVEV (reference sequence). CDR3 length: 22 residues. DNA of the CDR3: TGTGCCAGCAGTGAACTAAGAGGGACTAGCGGGGGGCGGGGCTACTCCTACAATGAGCAGTTCTTC. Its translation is CASSELRGTSGGRGYSYNEQFF.

CDR3 sequence (DNA): TGTGCCAGTAGTACCACGCTGACAGTCATGAACACTGAAGCTTTCTTT. Its translation: CASSTTLTVMNTEAFF. V usage is TRBV19 and J usage is TRBJ1-1; D possibly corresponds to TRBD1 (5 bases). This CDR3 is built from 16 residues. Trimming left V 4 bases short and J 0 bases short, with 15 bases between. CDR1 LNHDA and CDR2 SQIVND come from the germline V gene (reference sequence).

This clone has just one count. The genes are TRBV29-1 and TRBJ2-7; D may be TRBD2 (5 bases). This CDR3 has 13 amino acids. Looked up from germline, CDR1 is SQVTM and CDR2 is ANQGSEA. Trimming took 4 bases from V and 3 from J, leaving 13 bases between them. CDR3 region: CSVAARGLYEQYF. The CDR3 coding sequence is TGCAGCGTTGCGGCCAGAGGGCTCTACGAGCAGTACTTC.

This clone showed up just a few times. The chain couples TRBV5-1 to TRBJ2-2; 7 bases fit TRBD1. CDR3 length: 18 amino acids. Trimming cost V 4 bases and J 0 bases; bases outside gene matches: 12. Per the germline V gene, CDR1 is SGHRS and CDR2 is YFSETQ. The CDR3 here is CASSPSPQGSANTGELFF. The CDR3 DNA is TGCGCCAGCAGCCCCTCCCCACAGGGGTCGGCGAACACCGGGGAGCTGTTTTTT.

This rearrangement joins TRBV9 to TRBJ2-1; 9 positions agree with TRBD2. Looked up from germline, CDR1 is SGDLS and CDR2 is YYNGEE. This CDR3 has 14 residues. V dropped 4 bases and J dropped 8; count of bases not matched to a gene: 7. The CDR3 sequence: CASSPRTSADEQFF. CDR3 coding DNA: TGTGCCAGCAGCCCTCGGACTAGCGCGGATGAGCAGTTCTTC. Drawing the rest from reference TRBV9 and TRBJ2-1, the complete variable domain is DSGVTQTPKHLITATGQRVTLRCSPRSGDLSVYWYQQSLDQGLQFLIQYYNGEERAKGNILERFSAQQFPDLHSELNLSSLELGDSALYFCASSPRTSADEQFFGPGTRLTVL.

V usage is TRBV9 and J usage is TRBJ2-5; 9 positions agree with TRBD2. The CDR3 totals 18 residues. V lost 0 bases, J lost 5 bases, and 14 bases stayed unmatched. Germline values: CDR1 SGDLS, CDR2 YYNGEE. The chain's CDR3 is CASSVGRQRGVRTETQYF. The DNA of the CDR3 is TGTGCCAGCAGCGTAGGGAGACAGCGGGGGGTCCGGACGGAGACCCAGTACTTC.

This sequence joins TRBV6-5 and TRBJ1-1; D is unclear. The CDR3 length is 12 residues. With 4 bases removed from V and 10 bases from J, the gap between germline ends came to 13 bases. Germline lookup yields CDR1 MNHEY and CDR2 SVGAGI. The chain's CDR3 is CASSSGGGGAFF. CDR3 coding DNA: TGTGCCAGCAGTTCTGGCGGTGGAGGAGCTTTCTTT.

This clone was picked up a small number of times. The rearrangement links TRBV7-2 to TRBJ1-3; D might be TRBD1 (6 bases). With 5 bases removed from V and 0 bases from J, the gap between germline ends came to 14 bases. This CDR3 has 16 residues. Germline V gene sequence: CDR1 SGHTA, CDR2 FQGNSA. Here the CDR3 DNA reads TGTGCCAGCAGCCCCCGACAGGCGAGCTCTGGAAACACCATATATTTT. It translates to CASSPRQASSGNTIYF.

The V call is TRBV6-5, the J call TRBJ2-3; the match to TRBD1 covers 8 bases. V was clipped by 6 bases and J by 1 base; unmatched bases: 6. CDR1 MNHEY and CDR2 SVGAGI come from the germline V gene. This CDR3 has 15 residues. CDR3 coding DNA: TGTGCCAGCAGCCACCTACAGGGGGGCACAGATACGCAGTATTTT. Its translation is CASSHLQGGTDTQYF.

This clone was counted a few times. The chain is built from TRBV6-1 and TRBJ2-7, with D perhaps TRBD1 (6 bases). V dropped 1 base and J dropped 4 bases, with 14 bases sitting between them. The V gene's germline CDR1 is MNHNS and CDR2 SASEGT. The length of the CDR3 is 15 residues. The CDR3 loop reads CASSEEYRVMYEQYF. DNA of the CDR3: TGTGCCAGCAGTGAAGAGTACAGGGTTATGTACGAGCAGTACTTC.